This TCR beta chain was recovered during a study of T cells in Graves' hyperthyroidism and ophthalmopathy. At least ten counts were recorded for this clonotype. A NOSPECS grade of at least 4, a Clinical Activity Score of at least 3 and duration under 3 months were recorded in ophthalmopathy patients. On the basis of clinical symptoms, serum thyroxine and TRAb, thyroid ultrasound and orbital computed tomography, diagnoses were made. RNA transcripts served as the template for amplifying TCR beta CDR3 regions. The HTBI primer set was used in a first-round RT-PCR of the TCR CDR3. TCRdb reanalysed the multiplex PCR reads using MiXCR and keeps one entry per CDR3 protein. The data show about 610,000 distinct CDR3 sequences, about 14% seen once. The clonotype was recovered from a woman aged 40 to 49 with Graves' ophthalmopathy. What was sequenced was blood.

Here the CDR3 DNA reads TGTGCCAGCAGTGCCCCCCCGAATCCTCGGGACAGATCGTACGAGCAGTACTTC. Its protein product is CASSAPPNPRDRSYEQYF. The chain has TRBV28 and TRBJ2-7; 7 bases are a match to TRBD1. Germline loops: CDR1 MDHEN, CDR2 SYDVKM. V shed 5 bases, J shed 4 bases, and the junction held 20 bases outside the gene matches. CDR3 length: 18 amino acids.